This T cell receptor beta chain was documented in a study of Graves' ophthalmopathy and Graves' hyperthyroidism. Using RNA transcripts, the TCR beta CDR3 regions were amplified. The library came from an HTBI-primed first-round RT-PCR and a second-round multiplex PCR. In TCRdb, the multiplex PCR reads were re-called with MiXCR into one record per CDR3 protein. The profile shows over 500,000 distinct CDR3 sequences, 22% of them singletons. V gave up 1 base and J gave up 1 base, with 16 bases separating them. CDR1 SQVTM and CDR2 ANQGSEA come from the germline V gene. This CDR3 spans 16 amino acids. This clonotype appeared a few times. What it binds is not known. The study's findings and limits: A 13-signature model separated ophthalmopathy from stable hyperthyroidism, reaching 85% to 90% sensitivity and roughly 82% specificity cross-validated. Among thyroid clonotypes expanded above 0.001 frequency, most also appeared in blood.

The receptor was isolated from a woman between 18 and 29 years old with stable Graves' hyperthyroidism. Some clones in this sample may be carry-over from other donors' samples. Material: peripheral blood. The chain combines TRBV29-1 with TRBJ2-5; D assignment may be TRBD1 or TRBD2 (5 bases each). CDR3 residues: CSVEGTEGHRQETQYF. The CDR3 DNA follows: TGCAGCGTTGAAGGTACAGAGGGGCACCGCCAAGAGACCCAGTACTTC.